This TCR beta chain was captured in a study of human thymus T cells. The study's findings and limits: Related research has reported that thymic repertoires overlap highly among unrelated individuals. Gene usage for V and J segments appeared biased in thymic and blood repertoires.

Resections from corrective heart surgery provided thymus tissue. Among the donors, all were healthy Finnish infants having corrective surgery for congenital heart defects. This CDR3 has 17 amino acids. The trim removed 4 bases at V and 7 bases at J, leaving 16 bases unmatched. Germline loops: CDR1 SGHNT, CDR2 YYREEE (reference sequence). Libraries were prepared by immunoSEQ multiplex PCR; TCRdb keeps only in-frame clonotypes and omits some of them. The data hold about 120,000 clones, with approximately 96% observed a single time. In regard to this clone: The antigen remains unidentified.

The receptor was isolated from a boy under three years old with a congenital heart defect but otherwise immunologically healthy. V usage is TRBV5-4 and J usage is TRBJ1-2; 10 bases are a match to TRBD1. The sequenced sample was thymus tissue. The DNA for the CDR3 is TGTGCCAGCAGCCATTTACGGGCCGGGACAGGGGCGCGTGGCTACACCTTC. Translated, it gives CASSHLRAGTGARGYTF.